This T cell receptor (beta chain) was sequenced for a study of control samples from healthy donors and cancer patients. Germline lookup yields CDR1 SGHTA and CDR2 FQGNSA. The CDR3 runs to 16 residues. V dropped 5 bases and J dropped 3; count of bases not matched to a gene: 8. Sequencing used immunoSEQ multiplex PCR; TCRdb keeps in-frame clones, though not all of them. The sample shows 170,000 or so clones, about 94% of them seen only once. The rearrangement uses TRBV7-2 and TRBJ2-4; 9 bases map to TRBD1. Sample: blood. The sequence derives from a woman between 40 and 55 years old in good health. The CDR3 DNA reads as TGTGCCAGCAGCCACGGACAGGGGCATGGCAAAAACATTCAGTACTTC. Translation gives CASSHGQGHGKNIQYF.